This T cell receptor (beta chain) emerged from a study of beta chain features in type 1 diabetes. All of the isolated RNA was reverse transcribed, so expressed TCRB transcripts were sequenced. TCRdb's copy holds only in-frame clones and misses some; the assay was immunoSEQ multiplex PCR. Of some 360,000 clones in the sample, around 9.6% were seen once. Notes on the study in general: In every one of the four CD4+ subsets, TCRB CDR3s were moderately but significantly shorter in Type 1 diabetes patients. The study notes PCR might favor shorter templates equally in patients and controls.

Purity exceeded 95% in all sorted populations. In regard to this clone: What it binds is unknown.

Per germline, CDR1 SGHRS and CDR2 YFSETQ. The CDR3 is 16 amino acids. V dropped 5 bases and J dropped 6 bases, with 21 bases sitting between them. The chain is built from TRBV5-1 and TRBJ2-1; D might be TRBD1 (5 bases). Specimen: central memory CD4+ T cells from blood. The sequence was collected from a man aged 25 to 40 with type 1 diabetes. The CDR3 DNA follows: TGCGCCAGCAGTTCCTTGACAGTCTTACCCGTCAATGAGCAGTTCTTC. It encodes CASSSLTVLPVNEQFF.